Presented here are 2 T cell receptor beta chains from one specimen sequenced in a study of cytomegalovirus exposure and HLA in healthy donors. The primer mix had 60 Vbeta and 13 Jbeta primers. Only in-frame clones appear in the TCRdb table, and some are missing; sequencing was by immunoSEQ multiplex PCR. The data show more than 20,000 clones, about four fifths seen once. The sample was PBMCs. The source of these receptors is a male donor in good health and CMV-seronegative.

The chain is built from TRBV6-4 and TRBJ2-3; D might be TRBD1 (6 bases). There are 15 residues in the CDR3. Germline CDR1 reads MRHNA; CDR2 reads SNTAGT. Trimming took 0 bases from V and 2 from J, leaving 9 bases between them. CDR3 nucleotides: TGTGCCAGCAGTGACTCGACAGGACACACAGATACGCAGTATTTT. This codes for CASSDSTGHTDTQYF.

This sequence joins TRBV9 and TRBJ2-1, with 10 positions matching TRBD2. CDR1 SGDLS and CDR2 YYNGEE come from the germline V gene. With V trimmed by 3 bases and J by 6 bases, 12 bases remained unmatched. The CDR3 has 17 residues. DNA for the CDR3: TGTGCCAGCAGCGGCCTCCCCAGCGGGAGGGCCCCCAATGAGCAGTTCTTC. Its translation: CASSGLPSGRAPNEQFF.